The rows below give T cell receptor beta chains drawn from one sample of a study of shared clonotypes between healthy human individuals. Sequenced by immunoSEQ multiplex PCR; TCRdb stores in-frame clones only, minus some. The table shows about 1 million clones, with under 80% occurring only once. The sample taken for sequencing was memory CD4+ T cells sorted from blood. The receptors were sampled from a man aged 18 to 29 in good health. Both conserved end residues are part of each CDR3. The D gene is left open where the match is weak. Rows may omit the clone size; those that give it use once, few, many or a size class.

abundance: few
len: 13
j_gene: TRBJ1-1
v_gene: TRBV5-6
d_gene: -
CDR3nt: TGTGCCAGCAGCTTACCAGGGGAGACTGAAGCTTTCTTT
CDR3aa: CASSLPGETEAFF

abundance: few
len: 15
j_gene: TRBJ2-1
v_gene: TRBV5-4
d_gene: TRBD1
CDR3nt: TGTGCCAGCAGCTTGTTGTACAGGGGGATGGATGAGCAGTTCTTC
CDR3aa: CASSLLYRGMDEQFF

abundance: -
len: 14
j_gene: TRBJ1-2
v_gene: TRBV25-1
d_gene: TRBD1
CDR3nt: TGTGCCAGCAGAGAAACAGGGGGCGGAGGTGGCTACACCTTC
CDR3aa: CASRETGGGGGYTF

abundance: -
len: 17
j_gene: TRBJ1-6
v_gene: TRBV19
d_gene: -
CDR3nt: TGTGCCAGTACAATGGGACTCCCAGGGTCCTATAATTCACCCCTCCACTTT
CDR3aa: CASTMGLPGSYNSPLHF

abundance: few
len: 17
j_gene: TRBJ1-1
v_gene: TRBV18
d_gene: -
CDR3nt: TGTGCCAGCTCACCACAGTACTTAGGGGACGGAGTCACTGAAGCTTTCTTT
CDR3aa: CASSPQYLGDGVTEAFF

abundance: -
len: 12
j_gene: TRBJ2-7
v_gene: TRBV18
d_gene: -
CDR3nt: TGTGCCAGCTCACCCGGGGTCGGCGAGCAGTACTTC
CDR3aa: CASSPGVGEQYF

abundance: few
len: 13
j_gene: TRBJ1-1
v_gene: TRBV2
d_gene: TRBD1
CDR3nt: TGTGCCACCTTACAGGGGCTGAACACTGAAGCTTTCTTT
CDR3aa: CATLQGLNTEAFF

abundance: -
len: 16
j_gene: TRBJ2-7
v_gene: TRBV9
d_gene: TRBD1
CDR3nt: TGTGCCAGCAGCGTAGATGGAACAGGGGGCTTCGACGAGCAGTACTTC
CDR3aa: CASSVDGTGGFDEQYF

abundance: many
len: 15
j_gene: TRBJ2-2
v_gene: TRBV10-3
d_gene: TRBD1
CDR3nt: TGTGCCATCAGTAGGCAGGGGGCGCACACCGGGGAGCTGTTTTTT
CDR3aa: CAISRQGAHTGELFF

abundance: -
len: 15
j_gene: TRBJ1-2
v_gene: TRBV6-1
d_gene: -
CDR3nt: TGTGCCAGCAGTGTGTCGGGTCATGGGGACTATGGCTACACCTTC
CDR3aa: CASSVSGHGDYGYTF

abundance: -
len: 18
j_gene: TRBJ1-3
v_gene: TRBV9
d_gene: -
CDR3nt: TGTGCCAGCAGCGTAGGAGTTCCCGGGACTGGTCCTGGAAACACCATATATTTT
CDR3aa: CASSVGVPGTGPGNTIYF

abundance: -
len: 15
j_gene: TRBJ2-5
v_gene: TRBV7-2
d_gene: TRBD1
CDR3nt: TGTGCCAGCAGCTTAAGGGGGACAGTCCAAGAGACCCAGTACTTC
CDR3aa: CASSLRGTVQETQYF

abundance: -
len: 13
j_gene: TRBJ2-7
v_gene: TRBV15
d_gene: TRBD2
CDR3nt: TGTGCCACCAAGACTAGCGGGGGATACGAGCAGTACTTC
CDR3aa: CATKTSGGYEQYF

abundance: -
len: 15
j_gene: TRBJ2-5
v_gene: TRBV11-2
d_gene: TRBD1
CDR3nt: TGTGCCAGCAGCTTAGGGGACAGGGCCCAAGAGACCCAGTACTTC
CDR3aa: CASSLGDRAQETQYF

abundance: few
len: 11
j_gene: TRBJ1-1
v_gene: TRBV30
d_gene: -
CDR3nt: TGTGCCTGGGATAAGAACACTGAAGCTTTCTTT
CDR3aa: CAWDKNTEAFF

abundance: -
len: 18
j_gene: TRBJ2-6
v_gene: TRBV19
d_gene: TRBD1
CDR3nt: TGTGCCAGTAGTATTTGGTGGGACAGAGTCTCTGGGGCCAACGTCCTGACTTTC
CDR3aa: CASSIWWDRVSGANVLTF

abundance: -
len: 14
j_gene: TRBJ2-1
v_gene: TRBV14
d_gene: -
CDR3nt: TGTGCCAGCAGCCAAGATAGTTTGCTCGTTGAGCAGTTCTTC
CDR3aa: CASSQDSLLVEQFF

abundance: -
len: 16
j_gene: TRBJ1-4
v_gene: TRBV5-1
d_gene: TRBD1
CDR3nt: TGCGCCAGCAGCTCAAGTAATGGACAGGGTACTGAAAAACTGTTTTTT
CDR3aa: CASSSSNGQGTEKLFF

abundance: -
len: 13
j_gene: TRBJ2-3
v_gene: TRBV30
d_gene: -
CDR3nt: TGTGCCTGGAGTTTGGTCAGCACAGATACGCAGTATTTT
CDR3aa: CAWSLVSTDTQYF

abundance: -
len: 16
j_gene: TRBJ1-2
v_gene: TRBV18
d_gene: TRBD1
CDR3nt: TGTGCCAGCTCACCGGCTGACAGGGTACCTAGGTATGGCTACACCTTC
CDR3aa: CASSPADRVPRYGYTF

abundance: -
len: 14
j_gene: TRBJ1-6
v_gene: TRBV5-1
d_gene: -
CDR3nt: TGCGCCAGCAGCCAGGCCAGGAAAAATTCACCCCTCCACTTT
CDR3aa: CASSQARKNSPLHF

abundance: -
len: 15
j_gene: TRBJ1-4
v_gene: TRBV5-6
d_gene: -
CDR3nt: TGTGCCAGCAGCTTGAGTGGACCAATTAATGAAAAACTGTTTTTT
CDR3aa: CASSLSGPINEKLFF

abundance: -
len: 15
j_gene: TRBJ1-2
v_gene: TRBV5-1
d_gene: -
CDR3nt: TGCGCCAGCAGCTTGAGTCCGTCAGCTAACTATGGCTACACCTTC
CDR3aa: CASSLSPSANYGYTF

abundance: -
len: 12
j_gene: TRBJ2-7
v_gene: TRBV30
d_gene: -
CDR3nt: TGTGCCTGGCGGACGAGCTCCTACGAGCAGTACTTC
CDR3aa: CAWRTSSYEQYF

abundance: -
len: 15
j_gene: TRBJ1-1
v_gene: TRBV18
d_gene: TRBD1
CDR3nt: TGTGCCAGCTCACCACTTCCAGGGGGGCACACTGAAGCTTTCTTT
CDR3aa: CASSPLPGGHTEAFF

abundance: -
len: 15
j_gene: TRBJ2-7
v_gene: TRBV18
d_gene: -
CDR3nt: TGTGCCAGCTCACGGACCGGGACACTGCCTAACGAGCAGTACTTC
CDR3aa: CASSRTGTLPNEQYF

abundance: -
len: 17
j_gene: TRBJ1-5
v_gene: TRBV7-2
d_gene: -
CDR3nt: TGTGCCAGCAGCTTAAGGACACTTCGAAATAGCAATCAGCCCCAGCATTTT
CDR3aa: CASSLRTLRNSNQPQHF

abundance: few
len: 14
j_gene: TRBJ1-4
v_gene: TRBV5-4
d_gene: -
CDR3nt: TGTGCCAGCAGCTTGGATCTAACTAATGAAAAACTGTTTTTT
CDR3aa: CASSLDLTNEKLFF

abundance: -
len: 12
j_gene: TRBJ2-4
v_gene: TRBV28
d_gene: -
CDR3nt: TGTGCCAGCAGTCTTCGTTTGGACATTCAGTACTTC
CDR3aa: CASSLRLDIQYF

abundance: few
len: 13
j_gene: TRBJ1-1
v_gene: TRBV18
d_gene: -
CDR3nt: TGTGCCAGCTCACCACGGGAGAACACTGAAGCTTTCTTT
CDR3aa: CASSPRENTEAFF

abundance: once
len: 14
j_gene: TRBJ2-1
v_gene: TRBV19
d_gene: TRBD2
CDR3nt: TGTGCCAGTAGTATTACCGAGCGGGAGGGCCCGAAGTTCTTC
CDR3aa: CASSITEREGPKFF

abundance: -
len: 16
j_gene: TRBJ2-1
v_gene: TRBV21-1
d_gene: -
CDR3nt: TGTGCCAGCAGCAAAGCTAGGGAGCGGGAGCGGAATGAGCAGTTCTTC
CDR3aa: CASSKARERERNEQFF

abundance: few
len: 16
j_gene: TRBJ1-5
v_gene: TRBV19
d_gene: -
CDR3nt: TGTGCCAGTAGTATACAGCGACAGGTCTTCAATCAGCCCCAGCATTTT
CDR3aa: CASSIQRQVFNQPQHF

abundance: -
len: 14
j_gene: TRBJ2-1
v_gene: TRBV19
d_gene: TRBD1
CDR3nt: TGTGCCAGTAGCCGACCAGGGGGCCGGAATGAGCAGTTCTTC
CDR3aa: CASSRPGGRNEQFF

abundance: -
len: 14
j_gene: TRBJ2-5
v_gene: TRBV5-4
d_gene: -
CDR3nt: TGTGCCAGCAGCGAGGGACGGACTTCCCAGACCCAGTACTTC
CDR3aa: CASSEGRTSQTQYF

abundance: -
len: 11
j_gene: TRBJ1-4
v_gene: TRBV2
d_gene: -
CDR3nt: TGTGCCAGCAGTGAATGGGAAAAACTGTTTTTT
CDR3aa: CASSEWEKLFF

abundance: -
len: 13
j_gene: TRBJ2-1
v_gene: TRBV11-1
d_gene: -
CDR3nt: TGTGCCAGCAGCTTAGAAGGCTCCAAGGGGCAGTTCTTC
CDR3aa: CASSLEGSKGQFF

abundance: -
len: 13
j_gene: TRBJ1-1
v_gene: TRBV2
d_gene: -
CDR3nt: TGTGCCACACGATTTACGGAGAACACTGAAGCTTTCTTT
CDR3aa: CATRFTENTEAFF

abundance: once
len: 15
j_gene: TRBJ1-1
v_gene: TRBV7-3
d_gene: -
CDR3nt: TGTGCCAGCAGCTTAACGGAGGGGTTCAACACTGAAGCTTTCTTT
CDR3aa: CASSLTEGFNTEAFF

abundance: few
len: 14
j_gene: TRBJ2-3
v_gene: TRBV6-1
d_gene: TRBD1
CDR3nt: TGTGCCGCCGGACAGGGGGCTAACACAGATACGCAGTATTTT
CDR3aa: CAAGQGANTDTQYF

abundance: -
len: 14
j_gene: TRBJ2-1
v_gene: TRBV18
d_gene: TRBD1
CDR3nt: TGTGCCAGCTCACCGGGACAGGCCAACAATGAGCAGTTCTTC
CDR3aa: CASSPGQANNEQFF

abundance: -
len: 12
j_gene: TRBJ2-1
v_gene: TRBV7-2
d_gene: -
CDR3nt: TGTGCCAGCCGCCCCGCCGGCAATGAGCAGTTCTTC
CDR3aa: CASRPAGNEQFF

abundance: -
len: 16
j_gene: TRBJ1-5
v_gene: TRBV10-3
d_gene: -
CDR3nt: TGTGCCATCAGTGAGTCGTCTTTTTATAGCAATCAGCCCCAGCATTTT
CDR3aa: CAISESSFYSNQPQHF

abundance: -
len: 14
j_gene: TRBJ2-1
v_gene: TRBV5-1
d_gene: TRBD1
CDR3nt: TGCGCCAGCAGCCCCCTGACAGGGAACAATGAGCAGTTCTTC
CDR3aa: CASSPLTGNNEQFF

abundance: -
len: 16
j_gene: TRBJ2-7
v_gene: TRBV15
d_gene: TRBD2
CDR3nt: TGTGCCACCAGCAGAGAGAGAGCGGGAGCCTCCTACGAGCAGTACTTC
CDR3aa: CATSRERAGASYEQYF

abundance: -
len: 16
j_gene: TRBJ2-1
v_gene: TRBV2
d_gene: TRBD1
CDR3nt: TGTGCCAGCAGTCTATTCGGGACAGGGTCCTACAATGAGCAGTTCTTC
CDR3aa: CASSLFGTGSYNEQFF

abundance: -
len: 14
j_gene: TRBJ2-3
v_gene: TRBV5-1
d_gene: -
CDR3nt: TGCGCCAGCAAAGTTGGCTTCGAACTGGATACGCAGTATTTT
CDR3aa: CASKVGFELDTQYF

abundance: -
len: 14
j_gene: TRBJ1-5
v_gene: TRBV2
d_gene: TRBD1
CDR3nt: TGTGCCAGCAGGCAGGACAGGGTCGGGCAGCCCCAGCATTTT
CDR3aa: CASRQDRVGQPQHF

abundance: -
len: 15
j_gene: TRBJ1-5
v_gene: TRBV6-1
d_gene: -
CDR3nt: TGTGCCACTAGGGGATTGACAGTTGGCAATCAGCCCCAGCATTTT
CDR3aa: CATRGLTVGNQPQHF

abundance: -
len: 15
j_gene: TRBJ2-2
v_gene: TRBV6-5
d_gene: -
CDR3nt: TGTGCCAGCAGCCCCGGGACTGCGAACACCGGGGAGCTGTTTTTT
CDR3aa: CASSPGTANTGELFF

abundance: once
len: 15
j_gene: TRBJ2-3
v_gene: TRBV15
d_gene: -
CDR3nt: TGTGCCACCAGCAGAGAGGGGGTCCGCACAGATACGCAGTATTTT
CDR3aa: CATSREGVRTDTQYF

abundance: -
len: 14
j_gene: TRBJ1-1
v_gene: TRBV19
d_gene: TRBD1
CDR3nt: TGTGCCAGTAGTGCTAACCGGGACAGGGGGGAAGCTTTCTTT
CDR3aa: CASSANRDRGEAFF

abundance: few
len: 13
j_gene: TRBJ1-2
v_gene: TRBV6-6
d_gene: -
CDR3nt: TGTGCCAGCAGTTACACGGGGGGGAATGGCTACACCTTC
CDR3aa: CASSYTGGNGYTF

abundance: -
len: 15
j_gene: TRBJ2-2
v_gene: TRBV7-2
d_gene: -
CDR3nt: TGTGCCAGCAGCCCAGGGACTTTTAATACCGGGGAGCTGTTTTTT
CDR3aa: CASSPGTFNTGELFF

abundance: -
len: 12
j_gene: TRBJ1-2
v_gene: TRBV27
d_gene: TRBD1
CDR3nt: TGTGCCAGCAGTACGACAGGGTATGGCTACACCTTC
CDR3aa: CASSTTGYGYTF

abundance: -
len: 11
j_gene: TRBJ1-2
v_gene: TRBV2
d_gene: -
CDR3nt: TGTGCCAGCAGTTATACAGTCGGCTACACCTTC
CDR3aa: CASSYTVGYTF